Presented here are 28 T cell receptor beta chains from one specimen sequenced in a study of T cell changes during pregnancy in multiple sclerosis. The data were produced by immunoSEQ multiplex PCR, yet TCRdb's version contains in-frame clones alone and is incomplete. The data contain roughly 40,000 clones, about 93% of them seen just once; the ten biggest clones take up about 0.45%. The starting material was CD4+ T cells from peripheral blood mononuclear cells, obtained in the third trimester of pregnancy. The source of these receptors is a female donor with multiple sclerosis, enrolled in a pregnancy study.

The chain couples TRBV2 to TRBJ2-7, with 9 bases lining up with TRBD1. The CDR3 is made up of 15 amino acids. V was clipped by 4 bases and J by 5 bases; unmatched bases: 9. Per the germline V gene, CDR1 is SNHLY and CDR2 is FYNNEI. DNA of the CDR3: TGTGCCAGCAGTGCGGAAGGGACAGGGAGCAACGAGCAGTACTTC. It encodes CASSAEGTGSNEQYF.

V gene TRBV5-4 combines with J gene TRBJ1-2; D is ambiguous. V was trimmed by 4 bases and J by 7 bases, leaving 20 bases between them. This CDR3 region has 15 residues. In germline, CDR1 is SGHNT, CDR2 YYREEE (reference sequence). In DNA form, the CDR3 reads TGTGCCAGCAGCGTGATAAAGCGGGCTGGCGGTGGCTACACCTTC. It specifies CASSVIKRAGGGYTF.

This clone was counted once. The chain has TRBV4-1 and TRBJ1-5; no clear D gene. Germline assignment: CDR1 MGHRA and CDR2 YSYEKL. CDR3 length equals 17 residues. With 0 bases removed from V and 0 bases from J, the gap between germline ends came to 12 bases. CDR3 DNA sequence: TGCGCCAGCAGCCAAGACGGTGGCGGGAATAGCAATCAGCCCCAGCATTTT. Translated: CASSQDGGGNSNQPQHF.

The V gene is TRBV11-2, the J gene TRBJ2-4; D possibly corresponds to TRBD2 (6 bases). V shed 5 bases and J shed 1 base, with 12 bases lying between them. The germline V gene encodes CDR1 SGHAT and CDR2 FQNNGV. This CDR3 has 15 amino acids. The CDR3 loop is CASSSWGEAKNIQYF. CDR3 in DNA: TGTGCCAGCAGCAGCTGGGGGGAGGCCAAAAACATTCAGTACTTC.

This chain links TRBV1 with TRBJ1-5; TRBD1 is the table's D call and was not checked against the DNA. TRBV1 is shown as a pseudogene. This CDR3 comprises 15 residues. CDR3 nucleotide sequence: TGCACCAGCAGCCAAACGACAGGTAGCAATCAGCCCCAGCATTTT. Protein sequence: CTSSQTTGSNQPQHF.

This chain joins TRBV27 and TRBJ1-1; D may be TRBD1 (5 bases). The CDR3 loop spans 14 amino acids. V lost 5 bases and J lost 1, with 11 bases in between. Germline values: CDR1 MNHEY, CDR2 SMNVEV (reference sequence). The CDR3 nucleotides read TGTGCCAGCAGTCCCCCAGGGCGGAACACTGAAGCTTTCTTT. The encoded protein is CASSPPGRNTEAFF.

This chain links TRBV2 with TRBJ2-1, with TRBD2 matching 12 bases. In germline, CDR1 is SNHLY, CDR2 FYNNEI. The CDR3 runs 17 residues. The junction had 8 bases not matched to a gene; V was cut back by 5 bases and J by 3 bases. In nucleotides, the CDR3 is TGTGCCAGCAGTTCTGGACTAGCGGGGCCTGGCTACAATGAGCAGTTCTTC. It specifies CASSSGLAGPGYNEQFF. The variable domain in full, with the rest retrieved from reference TRBV2 and TRBJ2-1, is EPEVTQTPSHQVTQMGQEVILRCVPISNHLYFYWYRQILGQKVEFLVSFYNNEISEKSEIFDDQFSVERPDGSNFTLKIRSTKLEDSAMYFCASSSGLAGPGYNEQFFGPGTRLTVL.

The gene calls are TRBV2 and TRBJ2-5; perhaps TRBD2 as D (6 bases). This CDR3 has 13 amino acids. CDR1 and CDR2 (germline): SNHLY, FYNNEI. V was pared by 6 bases and J by 6 bases, with 14 bases between. Here the CDR3 DNA reads TGTGCCAGCAGACTAGCAATTATAAAGACCCAGTACTTC. Translation: CASRLAIIKTQYF.

The chain combines TRBV5-1 with TRBJ2-2; D may be TRBD2 (6 bases). CDR1 SGHRS and CDR2 YFSETQ come from the germline V gene. The V gene lost 5 bases and the J gene lost 7 bases, with 12 bases spanning the gap. The CDR3 totals 13 residues. The CDR3 region has the DNA TGCGCCAGCAGACTGGACGGGGGCGGGGAGCTGTTTTTT. Its protein is CASRLDGGGELFF.

This clone was seen only a few times. This chain connects TRBV10-3 to TRBJ1-1; D is possibly TRBD1 (5 bases). Trimming pared 4 bases from V and 11 bases from J, leaving 11 bases between. This CDR3 comprises 11 residues. The germline gives CDR1 ENHRY, CDR2 SYGVKD. The CDR3 loop reads CAISGGGEAFF. CDR3 nucleotide sequence: TGTGCCATCAGTGGGGGGGGAGAGGCTTTCTTT.

This chain joins TRBV4-1 and TRBJ2-5, with D possibly TRBD1 on 5 matching bases. Germline V gene data show CDR1 as MGHRA and CDR2 as YSYEKL. This CDR3 contains 15 residues. Trimming removed 3 bases from V and 1 base from J, with 12 bases in between. The CDR3 reads CASSHLGAIQETQYF. CDR3 in DNA: TGCGCCAGCAGCCACCTTGGGGCTATCCAAGAGACCCAGTACTTC.

The rearrangement joins TRBV7-3 to TRBJ2-3; D remains unclear. The V gene lost 2 bases and the J gene lost 4 bases, with 4 bases spanning the gap. The CDR3 sequence is 12 residues long. Germline CDR1 reads SGHTA; CDR2 reads FQGTGA. The DNA of the CDR3 is TGTGCCAGCAGCTTATACTCAGATACGCAGTATTTT. The encoded protein is CASSLYSDTQYF.

This rearrangement joins TRBV15 to TRBJ2-7, with a tentative D call TRBD2 (6 bases). This CDR3 has 14 residues. The V gene lost 5 bases and the J gene lost 4 bases, with 15 bases spanning the gap. The germline V gene has CDR1 LNHNV and CDR2 YYDKDF (reference sequence). CDR3 loop: CATSPPAGRYEQYF. The CDR3 DNA sequence: TGTGCCACCAGCCCCCCGGCAGGGAGGTACGAGCAGTACTTC.

The chain carries TRBV7-2 and TRBJ2-2; D is uncertain. The CDR3 length is 13 residues. V lost 0 bases to trimming and J lost 7 bases, with 6 bases between them. Germline V gene lookup returns CDR1 SGHTA and CDR2 FQGNSA. This CDR3 is CASSLAPGGELFF. CDR3 sequence (DNA): TGTGCCAGCAGCTTAGCGCCAGGCGGGGAGCTGTTTTTT.

With respect to this clone: At one of its ends the junction is not consistent with the germline gene, which may arise from a read error. The chain is built from TRBV10-3 and TRBJ2-1, with TRBD2 matching 9 bases. The CDR3 covers 13 residues. Germline V lookup: CDR1 ENHRY, CDR2 SYGVKD. This chain's CDR3 is CAISEEAGTSQVF. For the CDR3, the DNA is TGTGCCATCAGTGAGGAAGCCGGGACTAGCCAGGTCTTC.

This rearrangement joins TRBV21-1 to TRBJ2-7; the table's D call of TRBD2 was not tested on the DNA. TRBV21-1 counts as a pseudogene. The length of the CDR3 is 14 residues. The CDR3 here is CASSPTSDSYEQYF. In nucleotides, the CDR3 is TGTGCCAGCAGCCCCACTAGCGACTCCTACGAGCAGTACTTC.

This clone has just one count. V is TRBV28 and J is TRBJ1-2; D is perhaps TRBD1 (5 bases). Germline CDR1 is MDHEN and CDR2 is SYDVKM. The CDR3 consists of 16 residues. Trimming removed 3 bases from V and 8 bases from J, with 22 bases in between. CDR3 sequence (DNA): TGTGCCAGCAGTTTGCCAAATCCTGTCCAGGGAGGCGGCTACACCTTC. Translated, it gives CASSLPNPVQGGGYTF.

The chain is built from TRBV30 and TRBJ2-3, with 8 bases aligning to TRBD1. CDR3 size: 13 residues. Germline trimming cut 6 bases from V and 5 bases from J; bases unmatched to any gene: 7. The germline CDR1 and CDR2 sequences are GTSNPN and SVGIG (reference sequence). The CDR3 DNA sequence: TGTGCCTGCCTTCGCAGGGGGCTAGATACGCAGTATTTT. It yields the protein CACLRRGLDTQYF.

The rearrangement links TRBV2 to TRBJ1-1; a possible D gene is TRBD1 (6 bases). The CDR3 consists of 14 residues. V was pared by 2 bases and J by 1 base, with 8 bases between. The germline CDR1 and CDR2 sequences are SNHLY and FYNNEI. CDR3 protein: CASSEQGGNTEAFF. DNA for the CDR3: TGTGCCAGCAGTGAACAAGGGGGGAACACTGAAGCTTTCTTT.

The chain couples TRBV28 to TRBJ2-7; D may be TRBD1 (6 bases). This CDR3 comprises 12 residues. Germline CDR1 is MDHEN and CDR2 is SYDVKM. V was pared by 5 bases and J by 5 bases, with 10 bases between. CDR3 protein: CASSPTGHEQYF. The CDR3 coding sequence is TGTGCCAGCAGTCCTACAGGGCACGAGCAGTACTTC. The full variable domain, its missing parts supplied by reference TRBV28 and TRBJ2-7, is DVKVTQSSRYLVKRTGEKVFLECVQDMDHENMFWYRQDPGLGLRLIYFSYDVKMKEKGDIPEGYSVSREKKERFSLILESASTNQTSMYLCASSPTGHEQYFGPGTRLTVT.

A single count supports this clone. This rearrangement joins TRBV5-1 to TRBJ1-1; D not certain. Per germline, CDR1 SGHRS and CDR2 YFSETQ. Trimming stripped 4 bases from V and 1 base from J, with 11 bases between. There are 14 residues in the CDR3. CDR3 amino acids: CASSPRVSNTEAFF. As DNA, the CDR3 is TGCGCCAGCAGCCCCCGGGTCTCGAACACTGAAGCTTTCTTT.

This clone was detected only once. This sequence joins TRBV4-1 and TRBJ1-1; the D is unclear. Germline V lookup: CDR1 MGHRA, CDR2 YSYEKL. The CDR3 runs to 15 residues. The V end was cut by 1 base, the J end by 7 bases, with 16 bases between. CDR3 sequence reads: CASSQGFLGGREAFF. The CDR3 DNA reads as TGCGCCAGCAGCCAAGGATTTCTGGGCGGGCGTGAAGCTTTCTTT.

V and J are TRBV2 and TRBJ2-1; possibly TRBD1 for D (6 bases). Germline-derived CDR1 and CDR2 are SNHLY and FYNNEI. This CDR3 comprises 13 residues. V was shortened by 6 bases and J by 7 bases, with 13 bases between the two germline ends. In nucleotides, the CDR3 is TGTGCCAGCAGGGGGGCAGGTGGAAATGAGCAGTTCTTC. Amino acids: CASRGAGGNEQFF.

The V call is TRBV7-3, the J call TRBJ2-2, with 8 bases fitting TRBD1. The CDR3 has 17 residues. V gave up 1 base and J gave up 3 bases; unmatched junction bases: 7. CDR1 SGHTA and CDR2 FQGTGA come from the germline V gene. CDR3: CASSLNVRGRDTGELFF. The CDR3 coding sequence is TGTGCCAGCAGCTTAAACGTCAGGGGGCGCGACACCGGGGAGCTGTTTTTT. The full variable domain, completed using reference TRBV7-3 and TRBJ2-2, is GAGVSQTPSNKVTEKGKYVELRCDPISGHTALYWYRQSLGQGPEFLIYFQGTGAADDSGLPNDRFFAVRPEGSVSTLKIQRTERGDSAVYLCASSLNVRGRDTGELFFGEGSRLTVL.

This chain connects TRBV7-9 to TRBJ2-1; TRBD2 aligns across 11 bases. Germline V gene lookup returns CDR1 SEHNR and CDR2 FQNEAQ (reference sequence). The CDR3 spans 19 residues. V dropped 5 bases and J dropped 7; count of bases not matched to a gene: 19. DNA of the CDR3: TGTGCCAGCAGCAAAAACAGAGGGTCGACTAGCGGGAACGGAAATGAGCAGTTCTTC. It codes for CASSKNRGSTSGNGNEQFF.

The chain links TRBV6-5 to TRBJ2-7; maybe TRBD2 (6 bases). The germline V and J ends were trimmed by 8 bases and 0 bases, with 17 bases remaining between them. This CDR3 is 15 amino acids long. Germline V gives CDR1 MNHEY, CDR2 SVGAGI. The CDR3 protein is CASSRRGSLSYEQYF. Written as DNA, the CDR3 is TGTGCCAGCTCTAGGAGGGGCTCCCTCTCCTACGAGCAGTACTTC.

The V gene is TRBV5-1, the J gene TRBJ2-6; 7 bases match TRBD1. Looked up from germline, CDR1 is SGHRS and CDR2 is YFSETQ. Trimming cost V 4 bases and J 0 bases; bases outside gene matches: 10. The CDR3 is made up of 18 amino acids. This CDR3 is CASSMTGKSLSGANVLTF. Written as DNA, the CDR3 is TGCGCCAGCAGCATGACAGGGAAGTCTCTCTCTGGGGCCAACGTCCTGACTTTC.

This chain links TRBV4-1 with TRBJ1-2; unclear D gene. Germline CDR1 reads MGHRA; CDR2 reads YSYEKL. The V end was cut by 1 base, the J end by 7 bases, with 7 bases between. CDR3 length: 12 amino acids. CDR3 coding DNA: TGCGCCAGCAGCCAAGTCTCGTTTGGCTACACCTTC. Translating it yields CASSQVSFGYTF.